Each of the 8 T cell receptor beta chains below was sequenced from the same sample in a study of early T cells in non-severe SARS-CoV-2 infection. MiXCR, applied by TCRdb to the 5' RACE reads, yields one record per CDR3 protein. In the table there are fewer than 50,000 distinct CDR3 sequences, roughly 7% of which are singletons. Specimen: whole blood. These receptors came from an adult who was a healthcare worker with PCR-confirmed SARS-CoV-2 infection or an uninfected control (not recorded which).

This clonotype was found many times. The rearrangement uses TRBV20-1 and TRBJ2-2; the match to TRBD1 covers 8 bases. Trimming cost V 7 bases and J 4 bases; bases outside gene matches: 8. This CDR3 is 14 amino acids long. CDR1 and CDR2 (germline): DFQATT, SNEGSKA (reference sequence). The CDR3 DNA reads TGCAGTGTTTCGGACAGGGCACGCACCGGGGAGCTGTTTTTT. Protein: CSVSDRARTGELFF.

The V and J genes are TRBV28 and TRBJ2-3; D is possibly TRBD2 (6 bases). V lost 3 bases, J lost 5 bases, and 15 bases lay in between. The CDR3 loop spans 15 amino acids. Germline V gives CDR1 MDHEN, CDR2 SYDVKM. Here the CDR3 reads CASSLPGLKEDTQYF. CDR3 nucleotides: TGTGCCAGCAGTTTGCCGGGACTCAAAGAAGATACGCAGTATTTT.

The chain joins TRBV7-8 to TRBJ2-7, with unresolved D. Trimming removed 0 bases from V and 1 base from J, with 13 bases in between. The CDR3 loop spans 16 amino acids. In germline, CDR1 is SGHVS, CDR2 FQNEAQ. This CDR3 is CASSLAPEAPSYEQYF. CDR3 coding DNA: TGTGCCAGCAGCTTAGCCCCCGAGGCACCTTCCTACGAGCAGTACTTC.

This clonotype was picked up many times. The chain carries TRBV6-5 and TRBJ1-2; 9 bases line up with TRBD1. The CDR3 has 15 residues. In germline, CDR1 is MNHEY, CDR2 SVGAGI. V gave up 1 base and J gave up 6 bases; unmatched junction bases: 6. CDR3 sequence (DNA): TGTGCCAGCAGTTACTGGGGACAGGGAGAGAATGGCTACACCTTC. It encodes CASSYWGQGENGYTF.

This chain joins TRBV4-3 and TRBJ2-6; D is perhaps TRBD2 (6 bases). Germline lookup yields CDR1 LGHNA and CDR2 YSLEER. The germline V and J ends were trimmed by 1 base and 0 bases, with 10 bases remaining between them. The CDR3 sequence is 17 residues long. CDR3 in DNA: TGCGCCAGCAGCCAAGGCGGGACTTTCTCTGGGGCCAACGTCCTGACTTTC. Translated, it gives CASSQGGTFSGANVLTF.

The chain uses TRBV7-2 and TRBJ2-3, with a tentative D call TRBD2 (7 bases). Deletions cut 5 bases from V and 1 base from J, with 10 bases between. Per the germline V gene, CDR1 is SGHTA and CDR2 is FQGNSA. The CDR3 contains 14 residues. The CDR3: CASSRGARTDTQYF. For the CDR3, the DNA is TGTGCCAGCAGCCGGGGGGCCCGCACAGATACGCAGTATTTT.

The chain is built from TRBV14 and TRBJ2-4; tentatively, D is TRBD2 (5 bases). This CDR3 region has 18 residues. Trimming shortened V by 1 base and J by 1 base, and 17 bases separated the two germline ends. Germline V gene sequence: CDR1 SGHDN, CDR2 FVKESK. The CDR3 DNA sequence: TGTGCCAGCAGCCAAGTTGGAGGCTTTGGTATGGCCAAAAACATTCAGTACTTC. Protein: CASSQVGGFGMAKNIQYF.

In this sample, this clonotype turned up a few times. This sequence joins TRBV29-1 and TRBJ2-3; a weak D match, TRBD1 (6 bases). Germline values: CDR1 SQVTM, CDR2 ANQGSEA. Between the trimmed V and J ends, which lost 6 bases and 4 bases, there was a span of 11 bases. This CDR3 is 12 amino acids long. CDR3 sequence: CSVRDNADTQYF. CDR3 nucleotides: TGCAGCGTGAGGGACAATGCAGATACGCAGTATTTT.